The rows below give T cell receptor beta chains drawn from one sample of a study of graft-versus-host responses after intestinal transplantation. Generated by immunoSEQ multiplex PCR, the TCRdb table keeps only in-frame clones and is missing some. This sample yields some 130,000 clones, of which approximately 95% are seen a single time; 3% to 4% belongs to the top ten. The antigens for these receptors are not known. The specimen was unstimulated CD8+ T cells sorted from spleen or lymph node cells, collected before intestinal transplant. The receptors originated from a human donor who received an intestinal transplant. Each CDR3 is given with its conserved first and last residue. The D gene is left open where the match is weak. Clone size is shown for a subset of rows, as once, few, many or a class of expanded clone.

TRBJ2-5,TRBV7-6,15,NA,NA,TGTGCCAGCAGCTTAACGACAGGTTCGCAAGAGACCCAGTACTTC,CASSLTTGSQETQYF
TRBJ2-3,TRBV14,15,NA,NA,TGTGCCAGCAGCCACCAGACTGGGCAAGACGGTACGCAGTATTTT,CASSHQTGQDGTQYF
TRBJ2-7,TRBV5-6,13,NA,NA,TGTGCCAGCAGCTTGGGACAGTTCTACGAGCAGTACTTC,CASSLGQFYEQYF
TRBJ2-7,TRBV27,14,NA,NA,TGTGCCAGCAGTTTATTCAGCGGACGCTACGAGCAGTACTTC,CASSLFSGRYEQYF
TRBJ1-1,TRBV25-1,13,NA,once,TGTGCCAGCAACTATGACAGGAACACTGAAGCTTTCTTT,CASNYDRNTEAFF
TRBJ2-1,TRBV27,12,TRBD2,NA,TGTGCCAGCAGGGTAGCGGGAGGATCCCAGTTCTTC,CASRVAGGSQFF
TRBJ2-1,TRBV7-9,12,NA,once,TGTGCCAGCAGCTTGGGTGGTAGTGAGCAGTTCTTC,CASSLGGSEQFF
TRBJ1-4,TRBV7-6,18,NA,NA,TGTGCCAGCAGCTTAGCCCTAGGCGGCTGGGGCAGCGGTGAAAAACTGTTTTTT,CASSLALGGWGSGEKLFF
TRBJ2-2,TRBV30,12,NA,NA,TGTGCCTGGAGTCGGAGTACCGGGGAGCTGTTTTTT,CAWSRSTGELFF
TRBJ2-7,TRBV28,14,TRBD2,NA,TGTGCCAGCAGTTTGCTTGCGGGAGCCTACGAGCAGTACTTC,CASSLLAGAYEQYF
TRBJ2-7,TRBV28,17,TRBD2,NA,TGTGCCAGCAGTTTATCGGGCACCCATCTAGCGGGAGACGAGCAGTACTTC,CASSLSGTHLAGDEQYF
TRBJ1-5,TRBV7-2,15,TRBD1,NA,TGTGCCAGCAGCTTGGCCGGGACAGGGATTCAGCCCCAGCATTTT,CASSLAGTGIQPQHF
TRBJ2-1,TRBV27,18,TRBD2,NA,TGTGCCAGCAGTTCCCCGACTAGCGGGAGTCCCTCCTACAATGAGCAGTTCTTC,CASSSPTSGSPSYNEQFF
TRBJ2-5,TRBV5-5,15,NA,once,TGTGCCAGCAGCTTGTATGGGCGGAGAGGAGAGACCCAGTACTTC,CASSLYGRRGETQYF
TRBJ2-7,TRBV27,15,NA,NA,TGTGCCAGCAGTTCGCGAGGTAGCCTCCTTGTCGAGCAGTACTTC,CASSSRGSLLVEQYF
TRBJ1-1,TRBV5-1,14,NA,NA,TGCGCCAGCAGCTTGGAGGGTATGAACACTGAAGCTTTCTTT,CASSLEGMNTEAFF
TRBJ2-3,TRBV28,15,NA,NA,TGTGCCAGCAACGCCAAGGGAATCAACACAGATACGCAGTATTTT,CASNAKGINTDTQYF
TRBJ2-7,TRBV5-4,12,NA,NA,TGTGCCAGCAGCTCCGAATCCTACGAGCAGTACTTC,CASSSESYEQYF
TRBJ2-3,TRBV28,12,NA,NA,TGTGCCAGCAGTTTCCAAGGAGATACGCAGTATTTT,CASSFQGDTQYF
TRBJ2-7,TRBV9,17,TRBD2,NA,TGTGCCAGCAGCGTAGAGGGGACTAGCTTATACACCTACGAGCAGTACTTC,CASSVEGTSLYTYEQYF